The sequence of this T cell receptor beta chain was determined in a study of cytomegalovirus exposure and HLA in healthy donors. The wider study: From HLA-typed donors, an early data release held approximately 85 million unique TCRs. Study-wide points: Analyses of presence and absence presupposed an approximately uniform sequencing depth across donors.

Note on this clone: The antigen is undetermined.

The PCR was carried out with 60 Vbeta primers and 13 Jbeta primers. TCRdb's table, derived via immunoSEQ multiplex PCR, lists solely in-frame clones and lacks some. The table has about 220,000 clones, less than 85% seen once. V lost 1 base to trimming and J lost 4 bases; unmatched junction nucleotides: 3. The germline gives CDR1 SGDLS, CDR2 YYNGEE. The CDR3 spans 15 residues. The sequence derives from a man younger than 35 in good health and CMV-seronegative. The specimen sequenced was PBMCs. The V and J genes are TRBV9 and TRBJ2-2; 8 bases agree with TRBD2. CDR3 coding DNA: TGTGCCAGCAGCGTAAGACTAGCGTTCACCGGGGAGCTGTTTTTT. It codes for CASSVRLAFTGELFF.